This is a list of T cell receptor beta chains from one sample in a study of T-cell reconstitution after alpha-beta-depleted transplantation in children. TCRdb recomputed calls from the PCR reads with MiXCR, one row per CDR3 protein. The sample gives some 200,000 distinct CDR3 sequences, roughly 7% of which show up once; 5.5% to 6.5% is in the top ten. The specimen was PBMCs, collected before TCRalphabeta/CD19-depleted stem cell transplant. The receptor source for this set is a boy aged 2 to 10 with acute lymphoblastic leukemia, due to receive a stem cell transplant. CDR3s include the opening cysteine and the closing phenylalanine or tryptophan. D genes are given only for firm matches. Some rows mark clone size as missing; the rest say once, few, many or name a class of expanded clone.

CDR3 DNA: TGTGCCAGCAGTTTACACACCTCGGGTCGGGAGCAGTACTTC; CDR3 protein: CASSLHTSGREQYF; CDR3 length: 14; J gene: TRBJ2-7; clone size: many; D gene: -; V gene: TRBV28
CDR3 DNA: TGCGCCAGCAGCTTGCGGGGGTTTAATGAAAAACTGTTTTTT; CDR3 protein: CASSLRGFNEKLFF; CDR3 length: 14; J gene: TRBJ1-4; clone size: many; D gene: -; V gene: TRBV5-1
CDR3 DNA: TGCGCCAGCAGCCAAGATCAAGGCAGGCATGAGCAGTTCTTC; CDR3 protein: CASSQDQGRHEQFF; CDR3 length: 14; J gene: TRBJ2-1; clone size: -; D gene: -; V gene: TRBV4-3
CDR3 DNA: TGTGCCAGCAGCCTTCAGGGGGCCGGGAACACTGAAGCTTTCTTT; CDR3 protein: CASSLQGAGNTEAFF; CDR3 length: 15; J gene: TRBJ1-1; clone size: many; D gene: TRBD1; V gene: TRBV3-1
CDR3 DNA: TGCAGCGTTGGACAGACAACTAATGAAAAACTGTTTTTT; CDR3 protein: CSVGQTTNEKLFF; CDR3 length: 13; J gene: TRBJ1-4; clone size: many; D gene: -; V gene: TRBV29-1
CDR3 DNA: TGTGCCAGTAGTATCCAGCGGGGGGCGGCCAATGAGCAGTTCTTC; CDR3 protein: CASSIQRGAANEQFF; CDR3 length: 15; J gene: TRBJ2-1; clone size: -; D gene: TRBD2; V gene: TRBV19
CDR3 DNA: TGCAGTGCTAGCGGCCGGGGGGGCCGTTTAGATACGCAGTATTTT; CDR3 protein: CSASGRGGRLDTQYF; CDR3 length: 15; J gene: TRBJ2-3; clone size: many; D gene: TRBD2; V gene: TRBV20-1
CDR3 DNA: TGTGCCAGCAGCAAAGGACAGGGCGGTACTCAGCCCCAGCATTTT; CDR3 protein: CASSKGQGGTQPQHF; CDR3 length: 15; J gene: TRBJ1-5; clone size: many; D gene: TRBD1; V gene: TRBV2
CDR3 DNA: TGTGCCAGCAGCGCGGGAGTAGACTATGGCTACACCTTC; CDR3 protein: CASSAGVDYGYTF; CDR3 length: 13; J gene: TRBJ1-2; clone size: -; D gene: -; V gene: TRBV11-3
CDR3 DNA: TGCAGTGCTAGAAGCAGGGGAATCGAGCAGTACTTC; CDR3 protein: CSARSRGIEQYF; CDR3 length: 12; J gene: TRBJ2-7; clone size: few; D gene: -; V gene: TRBV20-1
CDR3 DNA: TGTGCCAGCAGCACGGGGGCACCCTACGAGCAGTACTTC; CDR3 protein: CASSTGAPYEQYF; CDR3 length: 13; J gene: TRBJ2-7; clone size: few; D gene: -; V gene: TRBV7-8
CDR3 DNA: TGTGCCAGCAGCCCCCTGCTAGGTAATGAGCAGTTCTTC; CDR3 protein: CASSPLLGNEQFF; CDR3 length: 13; J gene: TRBJ2-1; clone size: -; D gene: -; V gene: TRBV5-4
CDR3 DNA: TGTGCCAGCAGCCAATGGGGAGGAGGAGAGACCCAGTACTTC; CDR3 protein: CASSQWGGGETQYF; CDR3 length: 14; J gene: TRBJ2-5; clone size: many; D gene: -; V gene: TRBV9
CDR3 DNA: TGCAGTGCTTTCTTCGTAGCGGGGACAACCTACGAGCAGTACTTC; CDR3 protein: CSAFFVAGTTYEQYF; CDR3 length: 15; J gene: TRBJ2-7; clone size: many; D gene: TRBD2; V gene: TRBV20-1
CDR3 DNA: TGCAGTGCTAGAGGGGAGGACGGACAGGGTCTGGAGACCCAGTACTTC; CDR3 protein: CSARGEDGQGLETQYF; CDR3 length: 16; J gene: TRBJ2-5; clone size: few; D gene: TRBD1; V gene: TRBV20-1
CDR3 DNA: TGTGCCAGCAGCGCCGGGACAGGGCATATGAACACTGAAGCTTTCTTT; CDR3 protein: CASSAGTGHMNTEAFF; CDR3 length: 16; J gene: TRBJ1-1; clone size: many; D gene: TRBD1; V gene: TRBV7-9
CDR3 DNA: TGTGCCAGCAGCTTGGCAGCGGGAGTTGTCCCAGAGACCCAGTACTTC; CDR3 protein: CASSLAAGVVPETQYF; CDR3 length: 16; J gene: TRBJ2-5; clone size: many; D gene: TRBD2; V gene: TRBV5-4
CDR3 DNA: TGTGCCAGCAGCTTAGTTTGGGGAGGGTCAGATACGCAGTATTTT; CDR3 protein: CASSLVWGGSDTQYF; CDR3 length: 15; J gene: TRBJ2-3; clone size: -; D gene: TRBD2; V gene: TRBV11-2
CDR3 DNA: TGTGCCAGCAGTGAATTGGACTATGGCTACACCTTC; CDR3 protein: CASSELDYGYTF; CDR3 length: 12; J gene: TRBJ1-2; clone size: many; D gene: -; V gene: TRBV6-1
CDR3 DNA: TGTGCCAGCAGTTACCACAGGAGCCCTAATCAGCCCCAGCATTTT; CDR3 protein: CASSYHRSPNQPQHF; CDR3 length: 15; J gene: TRBJ1-5; clone size: -; D gene: -; V gene: TRBV6-2/TRBV6-3
CDR3 DNA: TGCGCCAGCAGCCCCCCGGGAGGGGCCGAAGAGCAGTACTTC; CDR3 protein: CASSPPGGAEEQYF; CDR3 length: 14; J gene: TRBJ2-7; clone size: -; D gene: TRBD2; V gene: TRBV4-1